This T cell receptor beta chain is from a study of neoadjuvant anti-PD-1 for oral cavity cancer. Study as a whole: Non-progressing patients received a fourth nivolumab dose near day 43, then surgery on days 50-56.

The repertoire was sequenced with immunoSEQ multiplex PCR; TCRdb's copy has only in-frame clones and lacks some. The sample has 15,000 to 20,000 clones; approximately 65% are singletons. The CDR3 is 17 amino acids. With V trimmed by 1 base and J by 1 base, 9 bases remained unmatched. Looked up from germline, CDR1 is SEHNR and CDR2 is FQNEAQ (reference sequence). This clone was observed a handful of times. The receptor was isolated from a person aged 40 to 85 with oral cavity squamous cell carcinoma. The J gene is TRBJ1-2, the V gene TRBV7-9; TRBD1 matches 7 bases. Sequencing was performed on PBMCs, taken before nivolumab (anti-PD-1) treatment. Here the CDR3 DNA reads TGTGCCAGCAGCTTAGGAACCCGTGGACAGGATAACTATGGCTACACCTTC. Translated: CASSLGTRGQDNYGYTF.